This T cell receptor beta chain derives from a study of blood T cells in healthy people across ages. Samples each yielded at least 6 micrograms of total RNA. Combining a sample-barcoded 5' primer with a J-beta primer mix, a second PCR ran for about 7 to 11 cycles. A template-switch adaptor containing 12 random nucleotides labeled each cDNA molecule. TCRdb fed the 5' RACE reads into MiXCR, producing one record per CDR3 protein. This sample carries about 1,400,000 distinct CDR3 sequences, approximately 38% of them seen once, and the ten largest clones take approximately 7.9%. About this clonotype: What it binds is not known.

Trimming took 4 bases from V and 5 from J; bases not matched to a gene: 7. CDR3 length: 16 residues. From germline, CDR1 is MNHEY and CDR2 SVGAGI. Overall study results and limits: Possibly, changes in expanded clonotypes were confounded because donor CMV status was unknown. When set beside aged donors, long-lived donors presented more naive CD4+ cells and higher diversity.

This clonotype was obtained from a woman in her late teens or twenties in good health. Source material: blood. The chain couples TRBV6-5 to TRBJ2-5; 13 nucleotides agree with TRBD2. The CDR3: CASSLPGLAGFETQYF. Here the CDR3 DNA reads TGTGCCAGCAGTTTACCGGGACTAGCGGGGTTCGAGACCCAGTACTTC.